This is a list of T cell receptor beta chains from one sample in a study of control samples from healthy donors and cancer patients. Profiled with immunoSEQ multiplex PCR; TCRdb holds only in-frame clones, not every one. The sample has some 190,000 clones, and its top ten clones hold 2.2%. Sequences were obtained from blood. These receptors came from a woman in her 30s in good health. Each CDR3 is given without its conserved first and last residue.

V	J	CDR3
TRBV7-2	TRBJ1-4	ASSVQGAGKLF
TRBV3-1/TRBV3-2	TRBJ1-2	ASSHRGGTDGYT
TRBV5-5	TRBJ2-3	ASSLPPAGDTQY
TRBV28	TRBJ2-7	ASSFYRVSGREQY
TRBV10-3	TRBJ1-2	AISESTSGGGYT
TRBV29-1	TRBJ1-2	SVEAAWGDYT
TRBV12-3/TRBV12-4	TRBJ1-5	ASRGVVGQPQH
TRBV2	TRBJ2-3	ASSEGGAWGDTQY
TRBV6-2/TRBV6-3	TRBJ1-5	ASSYSSLRGHAGSDQPQH
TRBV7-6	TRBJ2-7	ASSPGERAGSYEQY
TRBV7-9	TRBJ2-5	ASSLRGETQY
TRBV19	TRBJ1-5	ASSATGTNNQPQH
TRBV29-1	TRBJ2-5	SVEGQGVPETQY
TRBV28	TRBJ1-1	ASSTLTGKAF
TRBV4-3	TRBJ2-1	ASSQNKGNEQF
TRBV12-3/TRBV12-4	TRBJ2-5	ASSRQEQETQY
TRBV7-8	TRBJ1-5	ASSPEVGYQPQH
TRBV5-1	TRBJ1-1	ASSYGQGLMNTEAF
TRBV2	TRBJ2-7	ASREWGQGLGEQY
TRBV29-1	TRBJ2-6	SVGPTVSGANVLT
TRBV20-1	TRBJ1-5	SASATQVNQPQH
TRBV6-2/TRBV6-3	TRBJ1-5	ASSPGPSNQPQH
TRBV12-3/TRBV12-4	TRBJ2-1	ASSLLGNEQF
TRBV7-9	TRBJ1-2	ASSLVPGEAYGYT
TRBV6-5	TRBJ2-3	ARGTGDSTDTQY
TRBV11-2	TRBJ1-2	ASSLGTGSRRTYYGYT
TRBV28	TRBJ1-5	ASSFQGKGSNQPQH
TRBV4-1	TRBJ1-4	ASSQDENRWGEKLF
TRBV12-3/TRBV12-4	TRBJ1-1	ASSPQGLTEAF
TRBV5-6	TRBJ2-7	ASSLRSSYEQY
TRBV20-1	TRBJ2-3	SASRDGGATDTQY
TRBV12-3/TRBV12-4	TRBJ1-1	ASGGRYTEAF
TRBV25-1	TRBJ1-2	ASSAPRGRGGYT
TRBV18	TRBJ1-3	ASSPIVSRVTGNTIY
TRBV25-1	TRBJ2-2	ASSESGEAGELF
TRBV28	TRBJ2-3	ASSLDPNQDTQY
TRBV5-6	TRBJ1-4	ASSLGAGPNEKLF
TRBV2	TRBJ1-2	ASTEGEGNGYT
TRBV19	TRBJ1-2	ASSVGNRGLHGYT
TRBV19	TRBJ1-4	ASRETGGGEKLF
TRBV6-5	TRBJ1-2	ASSTGYGYT
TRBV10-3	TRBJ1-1	AISEGQENTEAF
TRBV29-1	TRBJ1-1	SVSPVLNTEAF
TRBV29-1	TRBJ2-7	SVAQTGNEQY
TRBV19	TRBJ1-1	ASRQGAPVGTEAF
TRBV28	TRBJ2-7	ASRSIRSEQY
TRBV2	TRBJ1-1	ASSLGGGTEAF